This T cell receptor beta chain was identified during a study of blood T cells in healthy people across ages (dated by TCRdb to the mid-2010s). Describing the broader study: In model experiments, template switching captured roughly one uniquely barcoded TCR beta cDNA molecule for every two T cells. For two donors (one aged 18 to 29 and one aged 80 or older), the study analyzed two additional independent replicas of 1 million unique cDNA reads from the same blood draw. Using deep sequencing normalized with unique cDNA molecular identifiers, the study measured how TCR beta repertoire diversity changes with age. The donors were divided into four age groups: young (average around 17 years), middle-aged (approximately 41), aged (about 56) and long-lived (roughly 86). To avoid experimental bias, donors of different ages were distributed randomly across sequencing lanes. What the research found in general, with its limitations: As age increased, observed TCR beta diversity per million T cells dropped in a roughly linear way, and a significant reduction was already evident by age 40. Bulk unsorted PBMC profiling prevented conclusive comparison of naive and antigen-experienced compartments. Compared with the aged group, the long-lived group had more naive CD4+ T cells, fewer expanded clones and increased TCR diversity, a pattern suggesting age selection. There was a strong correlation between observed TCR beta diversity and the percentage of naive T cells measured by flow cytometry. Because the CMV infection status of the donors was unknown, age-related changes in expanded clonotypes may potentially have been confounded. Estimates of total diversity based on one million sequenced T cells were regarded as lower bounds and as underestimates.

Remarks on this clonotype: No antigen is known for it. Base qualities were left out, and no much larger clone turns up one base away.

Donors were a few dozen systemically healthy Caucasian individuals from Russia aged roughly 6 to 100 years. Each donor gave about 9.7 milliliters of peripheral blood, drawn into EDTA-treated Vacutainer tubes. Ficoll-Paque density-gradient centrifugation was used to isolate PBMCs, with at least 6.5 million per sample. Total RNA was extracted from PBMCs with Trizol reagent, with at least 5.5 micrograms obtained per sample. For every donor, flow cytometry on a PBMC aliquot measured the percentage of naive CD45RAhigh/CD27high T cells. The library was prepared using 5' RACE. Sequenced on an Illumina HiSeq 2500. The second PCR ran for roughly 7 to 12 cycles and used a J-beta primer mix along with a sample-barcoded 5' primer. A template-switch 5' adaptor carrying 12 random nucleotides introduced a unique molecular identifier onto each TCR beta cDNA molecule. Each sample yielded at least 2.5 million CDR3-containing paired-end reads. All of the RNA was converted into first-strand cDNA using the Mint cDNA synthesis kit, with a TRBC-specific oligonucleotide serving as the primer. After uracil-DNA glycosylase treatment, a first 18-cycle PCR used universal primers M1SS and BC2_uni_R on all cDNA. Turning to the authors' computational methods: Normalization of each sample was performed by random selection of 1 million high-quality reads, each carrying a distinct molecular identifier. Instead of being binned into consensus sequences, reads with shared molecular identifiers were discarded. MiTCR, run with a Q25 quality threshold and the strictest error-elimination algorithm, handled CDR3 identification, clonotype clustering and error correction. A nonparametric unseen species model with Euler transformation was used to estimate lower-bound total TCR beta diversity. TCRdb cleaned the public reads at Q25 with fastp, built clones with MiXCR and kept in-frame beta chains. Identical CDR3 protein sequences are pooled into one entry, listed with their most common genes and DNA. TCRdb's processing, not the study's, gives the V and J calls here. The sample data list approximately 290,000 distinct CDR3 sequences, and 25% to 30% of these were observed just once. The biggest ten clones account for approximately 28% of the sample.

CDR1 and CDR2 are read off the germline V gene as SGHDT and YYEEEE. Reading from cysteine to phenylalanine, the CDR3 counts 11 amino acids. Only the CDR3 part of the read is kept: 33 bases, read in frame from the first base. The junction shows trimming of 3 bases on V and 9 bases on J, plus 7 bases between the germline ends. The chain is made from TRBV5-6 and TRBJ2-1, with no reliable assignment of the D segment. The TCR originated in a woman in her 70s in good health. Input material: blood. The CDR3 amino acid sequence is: CASSSLSEQFF. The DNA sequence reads TGTGCCAGCAGCTCACTATCTGAGCAGTTCTTC.